This T cell receptor beta chain emerged from a study of blood T cell repertoires in COVID-19. Study-level background: The study drew acute and convalescent COVID-19 samples from the United States, Italy and Spain.

Trimming left V 2 bases short and J 4 bases short, with 11 bases between. Germline-derived CDR1 and CDR2 are SEHNR and FQNEAQ (reference sequence). The CDR3 is made up of 14 amino acids. Measured with immunoSEQ multiplex PCR; TCRdb has only the in-frame clones, and not every one. The sample lists about 110,000 clones; approximately 70% were seen once. Only a few counts were recorded for this clone. The receptor comes from a woman between 35 and 50 years old with acute or convalescent COVID-19. Sequencing was done on a sample of peripheral blood. This rearrangement joins TRBV7-9 to TRBJ1-2, with D possibly matching TRBD1 (5 bases). The CDR3 loop is CASSLSDRSYGYTF. Here the CDR3 DNA reads TGTGCCAGCAGCTTAAGTGACAGAAGCTATGGCTACACCTTC.